The rows below give T cell receptor beta chains drawn from one sample of a study of OX40 agonist ivuxolimab in advanced cancers. The repertoire was sequenced with immunoSEQ multiplex PCR; TCRdb's copy has only in-frame clones and lacks some. Among fewer than 85,000 clones, over 75% were seen once, and the ten largest hold roughly 6.3%. This specimen consisted of CD4+ or CD8+ T cells sorted from blood, obtained in a trial of the OX40 agonist ivuxolimab. These receptors came from an adult with an advanced solid tumor such as melanoma, head and neck, liver or kidney cancer. Each CDR3 is given with its conserved first and last residue. The order of the fields is clone size, D gene, J gene, V gene, CDR3 DNA, CDR3 protein. The D gene is left open where the match is weak. Clone size is shown for a subset of rows, as once, few, many or a class of expanded clone.

clone_size: .; d_call: .; j_call: TRBJ2-2; v_call: TRBV6-5; cdr3_nt: TGTGCCAGCAGCAAGACTTGGATTGGGACCGGGGAGCTGTTTTTT; cdr3_aa: CASSKTWIGTGELFF
clone_size: .; d_call: TRBD1; j_call: TRBJ1-6; v_call: TRBV27; cdr3_nt: TGTGCCAGCAGCACGACAGGGATCACCTATAATTCACCCCTCCACTTT; cdr3_aa: CASSTTGITYNSPLHF
clone_size: .; d_call: TRBD2; j_call: TRBJ2-1; v_call: TRBV10-2; cdr3_nt: TGCGCCAGCAGGGGTAGCGGGGTGGATGAGCAGTTCTTC; cdr3_aa: CASRGSGVDEQFF
clone_size: .; d_call: .; j_call: TRBJ1-1; v_call: TRBV30; cdr3_nt: TGTGCCGGACATTGGGGGACTGAAGCTTTCTTT; cdr3_aa: CAGHWGTEAFF
clone_size: .; d_call: TRBD1; j_call: TRBJ2-1; v_call: TRBV12-5; cdr3_nt: TGTGCTAGTGGTTTGGGGACAGGGGGCCCCCACAATGAGCAGTTCTTC; cdr3_aa: CASGLGTGGPHNEQFF
clone_size: .; d_call: TRBD1; j_call: TRBJ2-1; v_call: TRBV5-6; cdr3_nt: TGTGCCAGCAGCTTAGGACAGGGGGCGAACAATGAGCAGTTCTTC; cdr3_aa: CASSLGQGANNEQFF
clone_size: .; d_call: TRBD1; j_call: TRBJ2-7; v_call: TRBV2; cdr3_nt: TGTGCCAGCAGTGAGGTGGGGACGGGACAGAGGTTC; cdr3_aa: CASSEVGTGQRF
clone_size: once; d_call: TRBD2; j_call: TRBJ2-1; v_call: TRBV10-2; cdr3_nt: TGCGCCAGCAATCAACTAGCGGGAGGACCCAATGAGCAGTTCTTC; cdr3_aa: CASNQLAGGPNEQFF
clone_size: .; d_call: TRBD2; j_call: TRBJ2-7; v_call: TRBV11-2; cdr3_nt: TGTGCCAGCAGCTTACGGGAGGGAAATTACGAGCAGTACTTC; cdr3_aa: CASSLREGNYEQYF
clone_size: .; d_call: .; j_call: TRBJ1-5; v_call: TRBV2; cdr3_nt: TGTGCCAGCAGTGAAGGCTTGGGGAATCAGCCCCAGCATTTT; cdr3_aa: CASSEGLGNQPQHF
clone_size: .; d_call: .; j_call: TRBJ2-2; v_call: TRBV6-5; cdr3_nt: TGTGCCAGCAGTGACTCCCCTTGGGACACCGGGGAGCTGTTTTTT; cdr3_aa: CASSDSPWDTGELFF
clone_size: .; d_call: .; j_call: TRBJ2-5; v_call: TRBV5-1; cdr3_nt: TGCGCCAGCAGCTCCTCACAGGGCCGCCAAGAGACCCAGTACTTC; cdr3_aa: CASSSSQGRQETQYF
clone_size: .; d_call: .; j_call: TRBJ2-5; v_call: TRBV7-9; cdr3_nt: TGTGCCATCAAACCCGCCGGAGAGACCCAGTACTTC; cdr3_aa: CAIKPAGETQYF
clone_size: .; d_call: .; j_call: TRBJ1-6; v_call: TRBV30; cdr3_nt: TGTGCCTGGAGTTGGGGCGCGGGTTCACCCCTCCACTTT; cdr3_aa: CAWSWGAGSPLHF
clone_size: .; d_call: TRBD2; j_call: TRBJ2-1; v_call: TRBV11-3; cdr3_nt: TGTGCCAGCAGCTTAATATCAACTAGCGGGATTCTTGAGCAGTTCTTC; cdr3_aa: CASSLISTSGILEQFF
clone_size: .; d_call: TRBD1; j_call: TRBJ2-7; v_call: TRBV6-6; cdr3_nt: TGTGCCAGCAGTAGGACAGGGGGCTCCTACGAGCAGTACTTC; cdr3_aa: CASSRTGGSYEQYF
clone_size: .; d_call: .; j_call: TRBJ2-7; v_call: TRBV29-1; cdr3_nt: TGCAGCGTGGTGGGCACCACCTACGAGCAGTACTTC; cdr3_aa: CSVVGTTYEQYF
clone_size: .; d_call: TRBD2; j_call: TRBJ2-1; v_call: TRBV7-3; cdr3_nt: TGTGCCAGCAGCTCCGGGGGCAGCGGGAGGGTCGGTGAGCAGTTCTTC; cdr3_aa: CASSSGGSGRVGEQFF